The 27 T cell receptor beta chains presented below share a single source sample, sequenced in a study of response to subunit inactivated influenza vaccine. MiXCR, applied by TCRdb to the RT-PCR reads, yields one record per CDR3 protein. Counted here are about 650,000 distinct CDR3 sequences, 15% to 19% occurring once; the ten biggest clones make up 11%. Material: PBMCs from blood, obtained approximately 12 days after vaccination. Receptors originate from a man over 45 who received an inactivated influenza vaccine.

CDR3 amino acids: CASSFRTREETQYF. DNA of the CDR3: TGCGCCAGCAGCTTCCGGACTCGGGAAGAGACCCAGTACTTC. This chain links TRBV5-1 with TRBJ2-5; D perhaps matches TRBD2 (5 bases). CDR1 and CDR2 from the germline V gene are SGHRS and YFSETQ. Trimming removed 2 bases at V and 3 bases at J, with 11 bases between. CDR3 length equals 14 residues. The entire variable domain, with the rest obtained from reference TRBV5-1 and TRBJ2-5, is as follows: KAGVTQTPRYLIKTRGQQVTLSCSPISGHRSVSWYQQTPGQGLQFLFEYFSETQRNKGNFPGRFSGRQFSNSRSEMNVSTLELGDSALYLCASSFRTREETQYFGPGTRLLVL.

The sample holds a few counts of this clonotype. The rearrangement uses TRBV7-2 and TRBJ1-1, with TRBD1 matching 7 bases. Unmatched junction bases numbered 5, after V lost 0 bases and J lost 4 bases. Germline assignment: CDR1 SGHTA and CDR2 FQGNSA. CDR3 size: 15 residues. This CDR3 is CASSLAQGVGTEAFF. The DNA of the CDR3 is TGTGCCAGCAGCTTAGCGCAGGGGGTAGGCACTGAAGCTTTCTTT. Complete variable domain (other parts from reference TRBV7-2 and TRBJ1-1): GAGVSQSPSNKVTEKGKDVELRCDPISGHTALYWYRQSLGQGLEFLIYFQGNSAPDKSGLPSDRFSAERTGGSVSTLTIQRTQQEDSAVYLCASSLAQGVGTEAFFGQGTRLTVV.

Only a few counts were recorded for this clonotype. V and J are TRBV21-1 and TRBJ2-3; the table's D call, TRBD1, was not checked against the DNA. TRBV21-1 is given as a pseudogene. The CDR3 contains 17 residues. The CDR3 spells CASSVRGHQPIEDTQYF. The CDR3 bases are TGTGCCAGCAGCGTTAGGGGACACCAGCCTATAGAGGATACGCAGTATTTT.

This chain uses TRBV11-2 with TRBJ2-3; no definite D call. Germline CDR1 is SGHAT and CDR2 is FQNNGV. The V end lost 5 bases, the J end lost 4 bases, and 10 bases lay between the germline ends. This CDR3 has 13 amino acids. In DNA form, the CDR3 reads TGTGCCAGCAGCCAGACCCTAGCAGATACGCAGTATTTT. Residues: CASSQTLADTQYF.

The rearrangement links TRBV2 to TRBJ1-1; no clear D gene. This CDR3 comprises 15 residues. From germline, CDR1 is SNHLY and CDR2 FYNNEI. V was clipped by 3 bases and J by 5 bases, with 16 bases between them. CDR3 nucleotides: TGTGCCAGCAGTGAGGACTCCCTATCGGTGACTGAAGCTTTCTTT. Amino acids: CASSEDSLSVTEAFF.

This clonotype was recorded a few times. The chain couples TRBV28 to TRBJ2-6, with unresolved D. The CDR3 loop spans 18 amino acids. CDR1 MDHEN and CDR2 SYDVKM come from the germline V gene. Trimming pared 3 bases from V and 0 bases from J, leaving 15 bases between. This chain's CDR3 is CASSFRVNYFSGANVLTF. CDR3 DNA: TGTGCCAGCAGTTTTAGAGTAAATTATTTCTCTGGGGCCAACGTCCTGACTTTC.

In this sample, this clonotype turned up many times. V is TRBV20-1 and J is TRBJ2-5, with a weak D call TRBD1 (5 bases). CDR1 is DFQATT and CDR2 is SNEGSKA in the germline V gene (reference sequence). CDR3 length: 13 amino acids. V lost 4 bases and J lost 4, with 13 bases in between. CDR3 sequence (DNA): TGCAGTGCTATATACCCAGGGTCAGAGACCCAGTACTTC. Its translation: CSAIYPGSETQYF.

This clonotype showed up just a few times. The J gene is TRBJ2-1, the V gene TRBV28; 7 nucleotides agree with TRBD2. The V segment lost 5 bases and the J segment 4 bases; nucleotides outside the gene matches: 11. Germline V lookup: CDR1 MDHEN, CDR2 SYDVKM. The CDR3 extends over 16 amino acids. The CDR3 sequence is CASSPASSGEYNEQFF. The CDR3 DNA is TGTGCCAGCAGTCCGGCGTCTAGCGGAGAATACAATGAGCAGTTCTTC. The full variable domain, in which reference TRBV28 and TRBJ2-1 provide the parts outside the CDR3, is DVKVTQSSRYLVKRTGEKVFLECVQDMDHENMFWYRQDPGLGLRLIYFSYDVKMKEKGDIPEGYSVSREKKERFSLILESASTNQTSMYLCASSPASSGEYNEQFFGPGTRLTVL.

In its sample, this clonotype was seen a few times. CDR3 DNA sequence: TGTGCCAGCTCAACAACGTTCCGGGACAGGGGAACTCAACTCCAAGAGACCCAGTACTTC. Its translation: CASSTTFRDRGTQLQETQYF. The chain carries TRBV18 and TRBJ2-5, with TRBD1 matching 10 bases. V gave up 5 bases and J gave up 1 base; unmatched junction bases: 19. This CDR3 contains 20 residues. Germline V CDR1 and CDR2: KGHSH, LQKENI.

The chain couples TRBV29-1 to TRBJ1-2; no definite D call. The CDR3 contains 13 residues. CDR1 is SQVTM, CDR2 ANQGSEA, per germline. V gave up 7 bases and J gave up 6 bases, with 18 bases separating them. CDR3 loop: CSAPVRGQDGYTF. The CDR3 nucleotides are TGCAGCGCGCCCGTCCGAGGTCAGGATGGCTACACCTTC. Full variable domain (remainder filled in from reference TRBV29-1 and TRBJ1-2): SAVISQKPSRDICQRGTSLTIQCQVDSQVTMMFWYRQQPGQSLTLIATANQGSEATYESGFVIDKFPISRPNLTFSTLTVSNMSPEDSSIYLCSAPVRGQDGYTFGSGTRLTVV.

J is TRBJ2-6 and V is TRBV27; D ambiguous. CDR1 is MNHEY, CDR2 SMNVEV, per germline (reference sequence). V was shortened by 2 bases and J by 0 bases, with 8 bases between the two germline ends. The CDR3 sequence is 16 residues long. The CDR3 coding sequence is TGTGCCAGCAGTTTAGGGGTTACCTCTGGGGCCAACGTCCTGACTTTC. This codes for CASSLGVTSGANVLTF. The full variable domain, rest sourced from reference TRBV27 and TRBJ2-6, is EAQVTQNPRYLITVTGKKLTVTCSQNMNHEYMSWYRQDPGLGLRQIYYSMNVEVTDKGDVPEGYKVSRKEKRNFPLILESPSPNQTSLYFCASSLGVTSGANVLTFGAGSRLTVL.

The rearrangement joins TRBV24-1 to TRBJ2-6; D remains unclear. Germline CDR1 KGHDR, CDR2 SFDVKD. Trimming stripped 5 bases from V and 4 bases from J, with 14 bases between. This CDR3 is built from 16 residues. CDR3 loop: CATSANKVSGANVLTF. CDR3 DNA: TGTGCCACCAGTGCCAATAAGGTATCCGGGGCCAACGTCCTGACTTTC.

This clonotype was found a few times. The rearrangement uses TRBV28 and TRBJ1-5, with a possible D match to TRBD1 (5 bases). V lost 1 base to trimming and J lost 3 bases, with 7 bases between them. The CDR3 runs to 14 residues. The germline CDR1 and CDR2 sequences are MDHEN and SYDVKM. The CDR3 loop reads CASSLSGYNQPQHF. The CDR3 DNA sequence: TGTGCCAGCAGTTTATCAGGGTACAATCAGCCCCAGCATTTT.

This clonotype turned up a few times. CDR3 amino acids: CASSVQDTQYF. The CDR3 coding sequence is TGTGCCAGCAGTGTGCAAGATACGCAGTATTTT. This chain joins TRBV2 and TRBJ2-3; no reliable D call. This CDR3 has 11 residues. Trimming took 4 bases from V and 5 from J, leaving 4 bases between them. The germline CDR1 and CDR2 sequences are SNHLY and FYNNEI. Based on the CDR3 plus reference TRBV2 and TRBJ2-3, the full variable domain is EPEVTQTPSHQVTQMGQEVILRCVPISNHLYFYWYRQILGQKVEFLVSFYNNEISEKSEIFDDQFSVERPDGSNFTLKIRSTKLEDSAMYFCASSVQDTQYFGPGTRLTVL.

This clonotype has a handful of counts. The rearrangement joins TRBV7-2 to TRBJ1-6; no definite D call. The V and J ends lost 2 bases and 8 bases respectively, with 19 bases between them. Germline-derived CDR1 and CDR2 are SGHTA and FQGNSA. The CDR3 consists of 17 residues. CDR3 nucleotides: TGTGCCAGCAGCTTAACCCCGTCGTGGGGAGCGGATTCACCCCTCCACTTT. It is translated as CASSLTPSWGADSPLHF.

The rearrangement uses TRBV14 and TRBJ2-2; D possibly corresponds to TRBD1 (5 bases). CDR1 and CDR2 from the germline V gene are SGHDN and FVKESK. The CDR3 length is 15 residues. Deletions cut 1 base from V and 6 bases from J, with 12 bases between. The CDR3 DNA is TGTGCCAGCAGCCAAGTGGCAGGGTATCCCGGGGAGCTGTTTTTT. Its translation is CASSQVAGYPGELFF.

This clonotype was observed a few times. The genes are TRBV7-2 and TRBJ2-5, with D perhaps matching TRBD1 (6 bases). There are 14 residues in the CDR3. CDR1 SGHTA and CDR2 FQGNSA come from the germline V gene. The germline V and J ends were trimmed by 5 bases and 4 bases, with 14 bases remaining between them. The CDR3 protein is CASSATGIAETQYF. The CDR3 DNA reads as TGTGCCAGCAGCGCTACAGGGATCGCAGAGACCCAGTACTTC.

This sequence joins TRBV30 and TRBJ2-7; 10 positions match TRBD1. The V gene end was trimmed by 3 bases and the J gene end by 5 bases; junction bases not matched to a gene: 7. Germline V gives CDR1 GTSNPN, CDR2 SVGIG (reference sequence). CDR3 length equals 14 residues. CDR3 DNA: TGTGCCTGGAGGGACCGGGACAGGGGAAACGAGCAGTACTTC. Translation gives CAWRDRDRGNEQYF.

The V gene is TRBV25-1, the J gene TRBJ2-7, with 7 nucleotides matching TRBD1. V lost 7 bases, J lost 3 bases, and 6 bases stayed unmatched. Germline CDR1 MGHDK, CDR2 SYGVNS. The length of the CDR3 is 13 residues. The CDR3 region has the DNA TGTGCCAGCACCGAGGGGACAGACTACGAGCAGTACTTC. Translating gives CASTEGTDYEQYF.

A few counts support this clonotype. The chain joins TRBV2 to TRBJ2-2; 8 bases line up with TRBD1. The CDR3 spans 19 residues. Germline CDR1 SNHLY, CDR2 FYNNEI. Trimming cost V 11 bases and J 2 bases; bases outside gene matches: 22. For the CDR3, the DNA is TGTGCCTTCTGGGCCGGGACAGGAAATGTTGCCAGAAACACCGGGGAGCTGTTTTTT. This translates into CAFWAGTGNVARNTGELFF.

CDR3: CASIPTGGLHSYNEQFF. CDR3 nucleotide sequence: TGTGCCAGCATCCCTACCGGGGGACTCCACTCCTACAATGAGCAGTTCTTC. The gene calls are TRBV28 and TRBJ2-1, with D maybe TRBD2 (6 bases). Trimming removed 7 bases from V and 0 bases from J, with 19 bases in between. Germline-derived CDR1 and CDR2 are MDHEN and SYDVKM. This CDR3 is 17 amino acids long.

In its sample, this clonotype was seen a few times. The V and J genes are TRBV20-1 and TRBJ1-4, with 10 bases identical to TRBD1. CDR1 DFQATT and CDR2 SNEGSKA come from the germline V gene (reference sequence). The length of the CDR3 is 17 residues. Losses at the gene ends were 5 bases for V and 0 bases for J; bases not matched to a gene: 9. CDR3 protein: CSAPDRGRTATNEKLFF. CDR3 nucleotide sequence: TGCAGTGCTCCTGACAGGGGGCGGACAGCAACTAATGAAAAACTGTTTTTT.

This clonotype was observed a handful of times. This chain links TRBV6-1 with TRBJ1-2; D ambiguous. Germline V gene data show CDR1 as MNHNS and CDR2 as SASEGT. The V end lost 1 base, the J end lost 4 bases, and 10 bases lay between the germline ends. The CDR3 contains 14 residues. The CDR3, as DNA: TGTGCCAGCAGTGAAGGACGAGGAATCTATGGCTACACCTTC. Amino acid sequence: CASSEGRGIYGYTF.

CDR3: CASSYAVAGGHTDTQYF. DNA for the CDR3: TGTGCCAGCAGTTACGCGGTAGCGGGGGGTCACACAGATACGCAGTATTTT. This chain uses TRBV6-5 with TRBJ2-3; 10 bases map to TRBD2. CDR1 is MNHEY and CDR2 is SVGAGI in the germline V gene. V lost 2 bases, J lost 2 bases, and 7 bases stayed unmatched. CDR3 size: 17 residues.

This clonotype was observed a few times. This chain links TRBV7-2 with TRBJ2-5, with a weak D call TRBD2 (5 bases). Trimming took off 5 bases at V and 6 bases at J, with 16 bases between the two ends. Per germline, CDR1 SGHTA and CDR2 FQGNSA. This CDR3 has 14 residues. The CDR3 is CASSPGLPAKTQYF. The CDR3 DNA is TGTGCCAGCAGCCCAGGACTGCCCGCTAAGACCCAGTACTTC.

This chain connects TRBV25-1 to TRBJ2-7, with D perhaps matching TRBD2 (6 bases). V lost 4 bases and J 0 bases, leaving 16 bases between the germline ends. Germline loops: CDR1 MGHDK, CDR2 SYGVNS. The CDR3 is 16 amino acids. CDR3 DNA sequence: TGTGCCAGCAGTGGGGGGACGGGGGTACTCTCCTACGAGCAGTACTTC. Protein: CASSGGTGVLSYEQYF.

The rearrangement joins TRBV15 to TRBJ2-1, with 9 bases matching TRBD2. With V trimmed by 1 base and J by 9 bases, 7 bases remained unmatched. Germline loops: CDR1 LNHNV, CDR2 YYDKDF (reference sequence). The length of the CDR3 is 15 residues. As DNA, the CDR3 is TGTGCCACCAGCAGAGTTAGCGGGAGTTTCGTTGAGCAGTTCTTC. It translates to CATSRVSGSFVEQFF. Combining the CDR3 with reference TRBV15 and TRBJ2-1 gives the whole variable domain DAMVIQNPRYQVTQFGKPVTLSCSQTLNHNVMYWYQQKSSQAPKLLFHYYDKDFNNEADTPDNFQSRRPNTSFCFLDIRSPGLGDTAMYLCATSRVSGSFVEQFFGPGTRLTVL.